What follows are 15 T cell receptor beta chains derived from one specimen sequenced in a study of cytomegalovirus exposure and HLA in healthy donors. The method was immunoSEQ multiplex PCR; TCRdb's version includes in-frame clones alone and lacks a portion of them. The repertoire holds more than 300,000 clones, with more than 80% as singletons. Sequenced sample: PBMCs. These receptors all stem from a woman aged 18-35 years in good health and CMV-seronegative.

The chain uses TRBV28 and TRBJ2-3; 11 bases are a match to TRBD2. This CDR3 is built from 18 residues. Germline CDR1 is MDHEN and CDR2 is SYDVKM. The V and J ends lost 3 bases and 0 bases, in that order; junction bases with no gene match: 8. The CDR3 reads CASSFSGTSGTSTDTQYF. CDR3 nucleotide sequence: TGTGCCAGCAGTTTCTCCGGGACTAGCGGAACTAGCACAGATACGCAGTATTTT.

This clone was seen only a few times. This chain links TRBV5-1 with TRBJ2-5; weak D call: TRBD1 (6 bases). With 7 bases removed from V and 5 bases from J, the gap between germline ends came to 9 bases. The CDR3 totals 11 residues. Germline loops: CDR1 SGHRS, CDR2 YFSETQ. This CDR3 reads CASGQGETQYF. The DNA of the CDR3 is TGCGCCAGCGGTCAGGGGGAGACCCAGTACTTC.

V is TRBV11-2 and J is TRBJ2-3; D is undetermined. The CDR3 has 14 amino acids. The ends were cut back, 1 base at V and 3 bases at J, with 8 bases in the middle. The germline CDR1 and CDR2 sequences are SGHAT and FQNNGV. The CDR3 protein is CASSLVAPTDTQYF. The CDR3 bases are TGTGCCAGCAGCTTAGTGGCCCCAACAGATACGCAGTATTTT.

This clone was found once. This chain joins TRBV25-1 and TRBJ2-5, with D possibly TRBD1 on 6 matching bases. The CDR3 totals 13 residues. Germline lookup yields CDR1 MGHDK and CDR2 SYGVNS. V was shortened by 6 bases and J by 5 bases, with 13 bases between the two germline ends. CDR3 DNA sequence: TGTGCCAGCAGGGTACAGGGTGGGGAGACCCAGTACTTC. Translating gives CASRVQGGETQYF.

The CDR3 protein is CASSQFDRDEKLFF. The DNA of the CDR3 is TGTGCCAGCAGCCAATTCGACAGGGATGAAAAACTGTTTTTT. The V and J genes are TRBV14 and TRBJ1-4, with 7 bases identical to TRBD1. V shed 2 bases, J shed 6 bases, and the junction held 3 bases outside the gene matches. The length of the CDR3 is 14 residues. The germline gives CDR1 SGHDN, CDR2 FVKESK.

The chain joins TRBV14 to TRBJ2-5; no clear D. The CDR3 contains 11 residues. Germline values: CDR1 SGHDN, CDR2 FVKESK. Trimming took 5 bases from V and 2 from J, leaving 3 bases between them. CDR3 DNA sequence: TGTGCCAGCAGCGTACAAGAGACCCAGTACTTC. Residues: CASSVQETQYF.

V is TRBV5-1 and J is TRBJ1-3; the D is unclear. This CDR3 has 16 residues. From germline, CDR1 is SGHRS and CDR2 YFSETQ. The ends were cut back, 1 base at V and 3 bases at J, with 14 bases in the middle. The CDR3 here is CASSLPRVTGGNTIYF. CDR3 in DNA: TGCGCCAGCAGCTTGCCCCGAGTGACTGGTGGAAACACCATATATTTT.

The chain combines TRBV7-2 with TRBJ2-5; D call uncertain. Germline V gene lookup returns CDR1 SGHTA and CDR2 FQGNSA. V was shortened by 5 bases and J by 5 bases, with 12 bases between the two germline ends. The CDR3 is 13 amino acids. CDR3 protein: CASSRGSGETQYF. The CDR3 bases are TGTGCCAGCAGCCGAGGCTCTGGTGAGACCCAGTACTTC.

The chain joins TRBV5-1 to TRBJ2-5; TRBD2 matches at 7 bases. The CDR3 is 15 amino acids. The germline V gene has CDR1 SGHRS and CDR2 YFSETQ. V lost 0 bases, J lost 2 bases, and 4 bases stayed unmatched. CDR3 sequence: CASSLGDYHQETQYF. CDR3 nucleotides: TGCGCCAGCAGCTTGGGGGACTACCATCAAGAGACCCAGTACTTC.

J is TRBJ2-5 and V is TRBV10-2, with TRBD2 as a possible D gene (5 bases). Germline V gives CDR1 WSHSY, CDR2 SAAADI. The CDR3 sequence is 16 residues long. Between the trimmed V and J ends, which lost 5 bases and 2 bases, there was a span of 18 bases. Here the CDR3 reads CASSRPGSGEQETQYF. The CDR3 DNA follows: TGCGCCAGCAGTAGGCCCGGTTCCGGGGAACAAGAGACCCAGTACTTC.

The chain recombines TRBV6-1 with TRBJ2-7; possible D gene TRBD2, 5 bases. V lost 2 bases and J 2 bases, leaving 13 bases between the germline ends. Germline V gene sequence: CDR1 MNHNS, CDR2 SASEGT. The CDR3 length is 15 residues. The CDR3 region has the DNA TGTGCCAGCAGTGAACGAAGGACTGGGCCCTACGAGCAGTACTTC. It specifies CASSERRTGPYEQYF.

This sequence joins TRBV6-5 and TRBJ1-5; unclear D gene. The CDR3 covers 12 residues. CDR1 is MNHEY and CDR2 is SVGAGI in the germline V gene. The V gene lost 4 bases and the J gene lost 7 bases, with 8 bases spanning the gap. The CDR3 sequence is CASSFRGQPQHF. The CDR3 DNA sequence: TGTGCCAGCAGTTTTCGAGGCCAGCCCCAGCATTTT.

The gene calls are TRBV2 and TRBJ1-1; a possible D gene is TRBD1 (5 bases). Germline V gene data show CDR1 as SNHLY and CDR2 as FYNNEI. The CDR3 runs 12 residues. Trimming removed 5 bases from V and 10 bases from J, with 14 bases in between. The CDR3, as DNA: TGTGCCAGCAGTTTAGGGTTAGGGGTAGCTTTCTTT. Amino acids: CASSLGLGVAFF.

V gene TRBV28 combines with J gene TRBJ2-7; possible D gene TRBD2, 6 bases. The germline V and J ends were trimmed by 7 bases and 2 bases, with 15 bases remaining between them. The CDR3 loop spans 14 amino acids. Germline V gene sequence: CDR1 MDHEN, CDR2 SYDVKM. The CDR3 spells CASTGVLRTYEQYF. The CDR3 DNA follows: TGTGCCAGCACGGGAGTCCTGAGAACCTACGAGCAGTACTTC.

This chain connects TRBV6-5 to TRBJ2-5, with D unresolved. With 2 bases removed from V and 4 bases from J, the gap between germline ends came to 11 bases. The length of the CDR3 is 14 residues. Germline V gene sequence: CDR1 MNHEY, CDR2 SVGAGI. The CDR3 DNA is TGTGCCAGCAGTTACGAGCCTTATTCAGAGACCCAGTACTTC. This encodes CASSYEPYSETQYF.